Following are 16 T cell receptor beta chains from one sample sequenced in a study of T cells after yellow fever vaccination. TCRdb reprocessed the 5' RACE reads with MiXCR, giving one entry per CDR3 protein. The sample comprises a few hundred thousand distinct CDR3 sequences, 6% to 7.5% of which are singletons, and more than 0.8% rests with the top ten. The sequencing here drew on CD4+ T cells sorted from PBMCs, taken 15 days after the yellow fever booster vaccination. The source of these receptors is a young man who received the YFV17D yellow fever vaccine.

This clonotype was seen only a few times. The V gene is TRBV20-1, the J gene TRBJ2-3, with 10 bases aligning to TRBD2. Germline values: CDR1 DFQATT, CDR2 SNEGSKA (reference sequence). The CDR3 is made up of 18 amino acids. With 0 bases clipped from V and 1 base from J, the junction kept 10 bases outside the gene matches. CDR3: CSARDTASGRKGTDTQYF. In DNA form, the CDR3 reads TGCAGTGCTAGAGATACGGCTAGCGGGAGAAAGGGCACAGATACGCAGTATTTT.

This chain joins TRBV7-2 and TRBJ2-7, with D uncertain. The CDR3 sequence is 13 residues long. The V gene lost 1 base and the J gene lost 6 bases, with 10 bases spanning the gap. Germline V CDR1 and CDR2: SGHTA, FQGNSA. The CDR3 DNA is TGTGCCAGCAGCTTAGACAGCATCGCCGAGCAGTACTTC. Its protein is CASSLDSIAEQYF.

On this clonotype: At one of its ends the junction is not consistent with the germline gene, which may arise from a read error. The chain links TRBV20-1 to TRBJ2-7; 12 bases align to TRBD1. The germline V gene has CDR1 DFQATT and CDR2 SNEGSKA (reference sequence). The CDR3 runs 16 residues. The CDR3 is CIARVKGGQGAYEQYF. The CDR3 region has the DNA TGCATTGCTAGAGTAAAGGGGGGACAGGGGGCTTACGAGCAGTACTTC.

In this sample, this clonotype turned up a few times. V usage is TRBV18 and J usage is TRBJ2-3; D is unresolved. CDR1 KGHSH and CDR2 LQKENI come from the germline V gene. The CDR3 runs 15 residues. V gave up 2 bases and J gave up 3 bases, with 12 bases separating them. The CDR3: CASSPVLVGTDTQYF. The CDR3 nucleotides are TGTGCCAGCTCACCAGTGCTAGTGGGAACAGATACGCAGTATTTT.

Only a few counts were recorded for this clonotype. This chain links TRBV5-1 with TRBJ2-7; D unresolved. The CDR3 runs 12 residues. The germline gives CDR1 SGHRS, CDR2 YFSETQ. V lost 0 bases, J lost 5 bases, and 6 bases lay in between. The CDR3 is CASSLAGNEQYF. DNA for the CDR3: TGCGCCAGCAGCTTGGCCGGAAACGAGCAGTACTTC.

This clonotype was detected a few times. This chain connects TRBV6-1 to TRBJ1-1, with 7 bases aligning to TRBD1. Germline V gene data show CDR1 as MNHNS and CDR2 as SASEGT. The CDR3 extends over 14 amino acids. Trimming cost V 6 bases and J 4 bases; bases outside gene matches: 8. CDR3 in DNA: TGTGCCAGCAGGGGAGGGGGCGTTACCACTGAAGCTTTCTTT. This encodes CASRGGGVTTEAFF.

This clonotype was found a few times. The J gene is TRBJ1-1, the V gene TRBV12-3 or TRBV12-4; D call uncertain. The CDR3 runs 13 residues. The germline V and J ends were trimmed by 3 bases and 2 bases, with 7 bases remaining between them. CDR3 DNA sequence: TGTGCCAGCAGTTTGGAAATTAACACTGAAGCTTTCTTT. It encodes CASSLEINTEAFF.

This chain links TRBV7-9 with TRBJ2-7; 13 positions agree with TRBD2. Germline V gene lookup returns CDR1 SEHNR and CDR2 FQNEAQ (reference sequence). This CDR3 contains 16 residues. J lost 3 bases, V lost 5 bases, and 7 bases had no gene match. The CDR3 DNA sequence: TGTGCCAGCAGCCTATCCTGGACTAGCGGGAGCTACGAGCAGTACTTC. Protein sequence: CASSLSWTSGSYEQYF.

This clonotype was seen at least ten times. The chain has TRBV7-2 and TRBJ2-5; 14 bases are shared with TRBD2. This CDR3 spans 14 amino acids. Germline loops: CDR1 SGHTA, CDR2 FQGNSA. J gave up 5 bases and V 11 bases, and 7 bases lay outside the gene matches. The DNA for the CDR3 is TGTGCCGGTGGGACTAGCGGGAGTACCGAGACCCAGTACTTC. It is translated as CAGGTSGSTETQYF.

This clonotype was recorded many times. This sequence joins TRBV12-3 or TRBV12-4 and TRBJ2-2; perhaps TRBD1 as D (5 bases). This CDR3 spans 14 amino acids. The V end lost 2 bases, the J end lost 5 bases, and 9 bases lay between the germline ends. The CDR3 nucleotides are TGTGCCAGCAGTTTACGGCAGGGTACCGGGGAGCTGTTTTTT. Translated, it gives CASSLRQGTGELFF.

This clonotype was found many times. The chain is built from TRBV24-1 and TRBJ2-1; weak D call: TRBD1 (5 bases). The CDR3 contains 12 residues. The V and J ends lost 4 bases and 15 bases respectively, with 15 bases between them. CDR1 is KGHDR and CDR2 is SFDVKD in the germline V gene. The chain's CDR3 is CATSDDSRRAFF. The CDR3 region has the DNA TGTGCCACCAGTGACGACAGCCGAAGGGCGTTCTTC.

The genes are TRBV10-2 and TRBJ2-5; D possibly corresponds to TRBD2 (6 bases). The germline gives CDR1 WSHSY, CDR2 SAAADI. V shed 3 bases and J shed 4 bases, with 12 bases lying between them. There are 14 residues in the CDR3. The CDR3 DNA is TGCGCCAGCAGTGATCCAGGAGGGGTAGAGACCCAGTACTTC. Translating gives CASSDPGGVETQYF.

This clonotype was detected ten times or more. Written as DNA, the CDR3 is TGCGCCAGCAGCCCGGACAGGGAACAGACCCAGTACTTC. Translation gives CASSPDREQTQYF. The rearrangement joins TRBV5-1 to TRBJ2-5; 8 bases are a match to TRBD1. Germline V CDR1 and CDR2: SGHRS, YFSETQ. The CDR3 has 13 residues. Losses at the gene ends were 4 bases for V and 6 bases for J; bases not matched to a gene: 5.

This clonotype came up a few times. The rearrangement uses TRBV20-1 and TRBJ2-5; no clear D. The CDR3 extends over 14 amino acids. Germline loops: CDR1 DFQATT, CDR2 SNEGSKA (reference sequence). The ends were cut back, 3 bases at V and 1 base at J, with 12 bases in the middle. In nucleotides, the CDR3 is TGCAGTGCTAGGGCCGCATGGGGCCAAGAGACCCAGTACTTC. It yields the protein CSARAAWGQETQYF.

The chain is built from TRBV15 and TRBJ1-2; no clear D. Germline loops: CDR1 LNHNV, CDR2 YYDKDF (reference sequence). The CDR3 is 12 residues long. V lost 3 bases and J 6 bases, leaving 8 bases between the germline ends. The CDR3 loop reads CATSRAENGYTF. The DNA of the CDR3 is TGTGCCACCAGCAGGGCAGAAAATGGCTACACCTTC.

This clonotype was recorded at least ten times. The genes are TRBV5-1 and TRBJ2-7; 9 bases align to TRBD2. CDR3 size: 15 residues. Germline loops: CDR1 SGHRS, CDR2 YFSETQ. With 0 bases clipped from V and 7 bases from J, the junction kept 8 bases outside the gene matches. DNA for the CDR3: TGCGCCAGCAGCTTGGCCGCGGGAGGGCCCGGGGAGCAGTACTTC. This translates into CASSLAAGGPGEQYF.